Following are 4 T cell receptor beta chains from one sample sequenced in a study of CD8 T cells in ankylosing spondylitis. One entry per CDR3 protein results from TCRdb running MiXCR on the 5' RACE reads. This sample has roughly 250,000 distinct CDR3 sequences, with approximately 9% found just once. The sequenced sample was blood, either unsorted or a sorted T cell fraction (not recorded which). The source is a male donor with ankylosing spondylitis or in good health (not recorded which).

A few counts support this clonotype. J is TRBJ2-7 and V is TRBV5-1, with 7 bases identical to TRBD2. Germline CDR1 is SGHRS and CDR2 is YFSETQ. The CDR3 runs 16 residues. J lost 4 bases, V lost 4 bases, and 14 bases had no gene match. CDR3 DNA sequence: TGCGCCAGCAGCCCGAGGGTCACGGGAGGCGTTTACGAGCAGTACTTC. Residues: CASSPRVTGGVYEQYF.

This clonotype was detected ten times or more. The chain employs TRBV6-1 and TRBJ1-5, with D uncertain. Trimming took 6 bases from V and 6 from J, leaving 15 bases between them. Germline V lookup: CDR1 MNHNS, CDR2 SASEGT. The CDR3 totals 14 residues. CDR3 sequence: CASSLRMGSQPQHF. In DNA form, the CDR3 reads TGTGCCAGCAGCCTTCGAATGGGGAGTCAGCCCCAGCATTTT.

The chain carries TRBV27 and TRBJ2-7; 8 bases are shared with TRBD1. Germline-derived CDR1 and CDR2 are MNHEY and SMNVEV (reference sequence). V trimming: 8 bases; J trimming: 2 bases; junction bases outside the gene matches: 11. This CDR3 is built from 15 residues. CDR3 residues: CASSQGTGIPYEQYF. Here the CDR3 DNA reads TGTGCCAGCTCCCAAGGGACAGGCATCCCCTACGAGCAGTACTTC.

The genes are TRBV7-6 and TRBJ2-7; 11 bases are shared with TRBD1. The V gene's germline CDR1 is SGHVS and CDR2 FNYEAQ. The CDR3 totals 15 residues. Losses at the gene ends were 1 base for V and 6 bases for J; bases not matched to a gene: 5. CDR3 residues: CASSLVRGTGGEQYF. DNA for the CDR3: TGTGCCAGCAGCTTAGTTAGGGGGACAGGGGGCGAGCAGTACTTC.